The source of this T cell receptor beta chain is a study of T cell repertoires in cytomegalovirus infection. Whole-study findings and limits: Pooled public TCR beta family frequency picked out CMV carriers with the relevant HLA.

This clonotype was observed a few times. Its antigen is unidentified. A single record per CDR3 protein comes from TCRdb applying MiXCR to the reads. In the table there are 200,000 or so distinct CDR3 sequences, approximately 19% of which are singletons. The CDR3 is 16 residues long. Unmatched junction bases numbered 6, after V lost 2 bases and J lost 2 bases. The germline CDR1 and CDR2 sequences are SGHDN and FVKESK. The gene calls are TRBV14 and TRBJ2-5; TRBD1 agrees at 9 bases. This clonotype originated in a human donor in good health (CMV status not recorded). Some clones in this sample may be carry-over from other donors' samples. The sample was PBMCs. This CDR3 reads CASSQYGQGFQETQYF. In DNA, the CDR3 is TGTGCCAGCAGCCAATATGGACAGGGGTTTCAAGAGACCCAGTACTTC. Filled out from reference TRBV14 and TRBJ2-5, the complete variable domain reads EAGVTQFPSHSVIEKGQTVTLRCDPISGHDNLYWYRRVMGKEIKFLLHFVKESKQDESGMPNNRFLAERTGGTYSTLKVQPAELEDSGVYFCASSQYGQGFQETQYFGPGTRLLVL.